These T cell receptor beta chains were read from a single sample in a study of vaccination and CD4 T cells after COVID-19. TCRdb analysed the PCR reads with MiXCR anew, one entry per CDR3 protein. Of some 33,000 distinct CDR3 sequences detected, more than 30% appear once; the ten largest clones hold approximately 5%. This specimen was CD4+ T cells from blood, taken about 7 months after SARS-CoV-2 vaccination. The receptors originated from a human donor who had recovered from COVID-19. The CDR3 runs from the conserved cysteine through the conserved F or W. A D gene is named only where the DNA matches it firmly. Only part of the rows carry a size: once, few, many, or a class if the clone is expanded.

cdr3_nt,cdr3_aa,d_call,clone_size,v_call,j_call
TGCACCGCCTGTGTGGCCCCGTTCTCCTACGAGCAGTACTTC,CTACVAPFSYEQYF,-,-,TRBV29-1,TRBJ2-7
TGTGCCAGCAGCCAAGAGGTGACGGGGTCACCCCTCCACTTT,CASSQEVTGSPLHF,-,-,TRBV4-2,TRBJ1-6
TGCAGTGCTAGCGATTTGGGCTCCCCCTACGAGCAGTACTTC,CSASDLGSPYEQYF,-,-,TRBV20-1,TRBJ2-7
TGTGCCAGTGCATCCGGGACACTAGACATCAACGAGCAGTACTTC,CASASGTLDINEQYF,-,-,TRBV6-1,TRBJ2-7
TGTGCCAGCAGTTACTTCGGCGGGAGATCCGGCGAGCAGTACTTC,CASSYFGGRSGEQYF,TRBD2,few,TRBV6-2/TRBV6-3,TRBJ2-7
TGCAGTGCTAGTCGACAGGCCCTCTACAATGAGCAGTTCTTC,CSASRQALYNEQFF,-,-,TRBV20-1,TRBJ2-1
TGTGCCAGCAGCGCTAGCGGGAGTGAGAATGAGCAGTTCTTC,CASSASGSENEQFF,TRBD2,few,TRBV7-3,TRBJ2-1
TGTGCCAGCAGCCCGACAGGGGACGACGAGCAGTACTTC,CASSPTGDDEQYF,TRBD1,-,TRBV7-9,TRBJ2-7
TGTGCCAGCAGCTTCGGCAACAATGAGCAGTTCTTC,CASSFGNNEQFF,-,few,TRBV7-3,TRBJ2-1
TGCGCCAGCAGCCAAGTAAATCCAGCGGACACAGATACGCAGTATTTT,CASSQVNPADTDTQYF,-,-,TRBV7-9,TRBJ2-3
TGCAGTGCTACTGTCGGTTCATCGCGGGAGGGTTCCGAGCAGTTCTTC,CSATVGSSREGSEQFF,TRBD2,few,TRBV20-1,TRBJ2-1
TGTGCCAGCAGCCCTACCCTCGGACAATCAATGACCTACGAGCAGTACTTC,CASSPTLGQSMTYEQYF,-,-,TRBV6-1,TRBJ2-7
TGTGCCAGCAGTTACAGTTTTGTGCGCACAGATACGCAGTATTTT,CASSYSFVRTDTQYF,-,few,TRBV6-2/TRBV6-3,TRBJ2-3
TGTGCCAGCAGTGACCGACTAGCGGGAGCAGATACGCAGTATTTT,CASSDRLAGADTQYF,TRBD2,-,TRBV6-4,TRBJ2-3
TGTGCCATCAGTGAGGGGGGACAGGTTAACTATGGCTACACCTTC,CAISEGGQVNYGYTF,TRBD1,-,TRBV10-3,TRBJ1-2
TGTGCCAGCAGTTACGGGCCTAGCGGGAGCCCCTACGAGCAGTACTTC,CASSYGPSGSPYEQYF,TRBD2,few,TRBV6-5,TRBJ2-7
TGTGCCAGCGCCCAGGTCTCTTACGAGCAGTACTTC,CASAQVSYEQYF,-,once,TRBV6-1,TRBJ2-7
TGTGCCAGCAGCTTAGGTGGGACAGGGTACTACGAGCAGTACTTC,CASSLGGTGYYEQYF,TRBD1,-,TRBV7-2,TRBJ2-7
TGCAGCGTTCGCCTGAACACTGAAGCTTTCTTT,CSVRLNTEAFF,-,-,TRBV29-1,TRBJ1-1
TGCAGTGCTAGGAAAGCGGGAGGGCCGTTCGATGAGCAGTTCTTC,CSARKAGGPFDEQFF,TRBD2,-,TRBV20-1,TRBJ2-1
TGTGCCAGCAGCTTATCCGGCATACAGACCCAGTACTTC,CASSLSGIQTQYF,-,few,TRBV7-2,TRBJ2-5
TGTGCCAGGGGGGACAGGGCATCCGAGCAGTACTTC,CARGDRASEQYF,TRBD1,few,TRBV27,TRBJ2-7
TGTGCCATCAGTGATGCGGGTAGCTATGAGCAGTTCTTC,CAISDAGSYEQFF,-,-,TRBV10-3,TRBJ2-1
TGCAGTGCTACGTTGACTAGAACGAGCTCTGGAAACACCATATATTTT,CSATLTRTSSGNTIYF,-,-,TRBV20-1,TRBJ1-3
TGTGCCAGCAGCTTATCCCCCGAGGTTAGTTCTTGGCCCCAGCATTTT,CASSLSPEVSSWPQHF,-,-,TRBV7-2,TRBJ1-5
TGTGCCAGCAGAGTCGGGACTAGCGGAAACTACGAGCAGTACTTC,CASRVGTSGNYEQYF,TRBD2,-,TRBV2,TRBJ2-7
TGTGCCAGCAGCTTAGTAACTAGCGACTACGAGCAGTACTTC,CASSLVTSDYEQYF,TRBD2,few,TRBV7-8,TRBJ2-7
TGCGCCAGCAGCCAAGTGGGAGGGGGCAATCAGCCCCAGCATTTT,CASSQVGGGNQPQHF,-,few,TRBV4-1,TRBJ1-5
TGTGCCAGCAGTCTGGCTAGCGGGGACAATGAGCAGTTCTTC,CASSLASGDNEQFF,TRBD2,few,TRBV6-2/TRBV6-3,TRBJ2-1
TGTGCCAGCAGCTCTAGCGGCCACTACAATGAGCAGTTCTTC,CASSSSGHYNEQFF,TRBD2,-,TRBV5-4,TRBJ2-1
TGCGCCAGCAGCCAAGAACTAGCGGGAGGGGTAGATACGCAGTATTTT,CASSQELAGGVDTQYF,TRBD2,-,TRBV4-3,TRBJ2-3
TGTGCCAGTAGTCCGGGACTAGCGCACAATGAGCAGTTCTTC,CASSPGLAHNEQFF,TRBD2,-,TRBV19,TRBJ2-1
TGCAGTGCTAGAGGACAGGGGGGGGCTAATGAAAAACTGTTTTTT,CSARGQGGANEKLFF,TRBD1,once,TRBV20-1,TRBJ1-4
TGTGCCAGCAGCTTACTTGGGAGGATGCAGTTCTTC,CASSLLGRMQFF,-,once,TRBV7-9,TRBJ2-1
TGTGCCAGCACGAGACAGCACCAAGAGACCCGGTACTTC,CASTRQHQETRYF,-,-,TRBV6-1,TRBJ2-5
TGCAGCGTCGCGGACAGAGGCCACCAGCCCCAGCATTTT,CSVADRGHQPQHF,-,-,TRBV29-1,TRBJ1-5
TGCAGTGCCGACCGCTTTCCCGAAGCTTTCTTT,CSADRFPEAFF,-,-,TRBV20-1,TRBJ1-1
TGCAGTGCTAGAATGGTCAGGGGTAACACTGAAGCTTTCTTT,CSARMVRGNTEAFF,-,-,TRBV20-1,TRBJ1-1
TGTGCCAGCAGTTTATACAGGGCGGGGAATTCACCCCTCCACTTT,CASSLYRAGNSPLHF,-,few,TRBV27,TRBJ1-6
TGTGCCAGCAGCATAACCTACAATGAGCAGTTCTTC,CASSITYNEQFF,-,many,TRBV7-9,TRBJ2-1
TGTGCCAGCAGCCCAGGGGGAACAGCAAGCTCCTACGAGCAGTACTTC,CASSPGGTASSYEQYF,TRBD1,few,TRBV7-8,TRBJ2-7
TGTGCCAGCAGCTTGGACCCGGATCAGCCCCAGCATTTT,CASSLDPDQPQHF,-,-,TRBV5-8,TRBJ1-5
TGTGCCAGCAGCCAAGCCTGGGAGACCCAGTACTTC,CASSQAWETQYF,-,-,TRBV14,TRBJ2-5
TGTGCCAGCAGCAACAGCTGGGAGGGTCAGCCCCAGCATTTT,CASSNSWEGQPQHF,-,medium-sized,TRBV6-1,TRBJ1-5
TGTGCCAGCAGCGTAGGAGTAATCAATGAGCAGTTCTTC,CASSVGVINEQFF,-,-,TRBV9,TRBJ2-1
TGTGCCAGTAGTATAGGCTTGTCCAATGAGCAGTTCTTC,CASSIGLSNEQFF,-,-,TRBV19,TRBJ2-1
TGTGCCATCAGGGGACAGGGTCAATCACCCCTCCACTTT,CAIRGQGQSPLHF,TRBD1,-,TRBV10-3,TRBJ1-6
TGTGCCAGCAGACAGGGGGCGCATGGCTACACCTTC,CASRQGAHGYTF,TRBD1,-,TRBV2,TRBJ1-2
TGTGCCAGCAGTCCACAGAGATTCCCCTACGAGCAGTACTTC,CASSPQRFPYEQYF,-,few,TRBV27,TRBJ2-7
TGCAGCGTTGAAGCACCCGACAGAACCTTGTACAATGAGCAGTTCTTC,CSVEAPDRTLYNEQFF,-,-,TRBV29-1,TRBJ2-1